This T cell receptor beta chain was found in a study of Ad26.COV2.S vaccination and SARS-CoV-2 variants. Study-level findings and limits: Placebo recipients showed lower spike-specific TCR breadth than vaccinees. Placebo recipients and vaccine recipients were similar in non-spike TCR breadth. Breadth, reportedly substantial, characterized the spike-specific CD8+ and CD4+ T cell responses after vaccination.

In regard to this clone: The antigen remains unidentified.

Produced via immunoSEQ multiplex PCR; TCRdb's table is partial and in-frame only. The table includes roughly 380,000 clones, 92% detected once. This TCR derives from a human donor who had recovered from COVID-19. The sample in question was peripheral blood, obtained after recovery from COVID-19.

CDR3 amino acids: CASSDSATGELFF. The CDR3 DNA is TGTGCCAGCAGTGACTCGGCCACCGGGGAGCTGTTTTTT. The chain recombines TRBV6-4 with TRBJ2-2; D remains ambiguous. Germline lookup yields CDR1 MRHNA and CDR2 SNTAGT. V shed 0 bases and J shed 4 bases, with 3 bases lying between them. This CDR3 spans 13 amino acids.